Sequencing of this TCR beta chain was carried out in a study of cytomegalovirus exposure and HLA in healthy donors. The PCR had 60 Vbeta and 13 Jbeta primers. Only in-frame clones appear in the TCRdb table, and some are missing; sequencing was by immunoSEQ multiplex PCR. The sample includes tens of thousands of clones, about three quarters of them seen just once. Study results and caveats: Fewer N-insertions (relative to the 666-donor mean) were reportedly seen in an Asian-associated ancestry cluster in a later analysis. 150 to 200 TCR beta chains were listed as cytomegalovirus-associated.

The CDR3 spans 14 residues. Per the germline V gene, CDR1 is SGHRS and CDR2 is YFSETQ. V was trimmed by 0 bases and J by 1 base, leaving 7 bases between them. As concerns this clone: What it recognizes is unknown.

This sequence joins TRBV5-1 and TRBJ2-5; possibly TRBD1 for D (6 bases). This clonotype was sampled from a man in his 60s in good health and CMV-seronegative. The sample was PBMCs. The CDR3 region is CASSLDRVQETQYF. The CDR3 DNA sequence: TGCGCCAGCAGCTTGGACAGGGTCCAAGAGACCCAGTACTTC. Full variable domain (rest looked up from reference TRBV5-1 and TRBJ2-5): KAGVTQTPRYLIKTRGQQVTLSCSPISGHRSVSWYQQTPGQGLQFLFEYFSETQRNKGNFPGRFSGRQFSNSRSEMNVSTLELGDSALYLCASSLDRVQETQYFGPGTRLLVL.